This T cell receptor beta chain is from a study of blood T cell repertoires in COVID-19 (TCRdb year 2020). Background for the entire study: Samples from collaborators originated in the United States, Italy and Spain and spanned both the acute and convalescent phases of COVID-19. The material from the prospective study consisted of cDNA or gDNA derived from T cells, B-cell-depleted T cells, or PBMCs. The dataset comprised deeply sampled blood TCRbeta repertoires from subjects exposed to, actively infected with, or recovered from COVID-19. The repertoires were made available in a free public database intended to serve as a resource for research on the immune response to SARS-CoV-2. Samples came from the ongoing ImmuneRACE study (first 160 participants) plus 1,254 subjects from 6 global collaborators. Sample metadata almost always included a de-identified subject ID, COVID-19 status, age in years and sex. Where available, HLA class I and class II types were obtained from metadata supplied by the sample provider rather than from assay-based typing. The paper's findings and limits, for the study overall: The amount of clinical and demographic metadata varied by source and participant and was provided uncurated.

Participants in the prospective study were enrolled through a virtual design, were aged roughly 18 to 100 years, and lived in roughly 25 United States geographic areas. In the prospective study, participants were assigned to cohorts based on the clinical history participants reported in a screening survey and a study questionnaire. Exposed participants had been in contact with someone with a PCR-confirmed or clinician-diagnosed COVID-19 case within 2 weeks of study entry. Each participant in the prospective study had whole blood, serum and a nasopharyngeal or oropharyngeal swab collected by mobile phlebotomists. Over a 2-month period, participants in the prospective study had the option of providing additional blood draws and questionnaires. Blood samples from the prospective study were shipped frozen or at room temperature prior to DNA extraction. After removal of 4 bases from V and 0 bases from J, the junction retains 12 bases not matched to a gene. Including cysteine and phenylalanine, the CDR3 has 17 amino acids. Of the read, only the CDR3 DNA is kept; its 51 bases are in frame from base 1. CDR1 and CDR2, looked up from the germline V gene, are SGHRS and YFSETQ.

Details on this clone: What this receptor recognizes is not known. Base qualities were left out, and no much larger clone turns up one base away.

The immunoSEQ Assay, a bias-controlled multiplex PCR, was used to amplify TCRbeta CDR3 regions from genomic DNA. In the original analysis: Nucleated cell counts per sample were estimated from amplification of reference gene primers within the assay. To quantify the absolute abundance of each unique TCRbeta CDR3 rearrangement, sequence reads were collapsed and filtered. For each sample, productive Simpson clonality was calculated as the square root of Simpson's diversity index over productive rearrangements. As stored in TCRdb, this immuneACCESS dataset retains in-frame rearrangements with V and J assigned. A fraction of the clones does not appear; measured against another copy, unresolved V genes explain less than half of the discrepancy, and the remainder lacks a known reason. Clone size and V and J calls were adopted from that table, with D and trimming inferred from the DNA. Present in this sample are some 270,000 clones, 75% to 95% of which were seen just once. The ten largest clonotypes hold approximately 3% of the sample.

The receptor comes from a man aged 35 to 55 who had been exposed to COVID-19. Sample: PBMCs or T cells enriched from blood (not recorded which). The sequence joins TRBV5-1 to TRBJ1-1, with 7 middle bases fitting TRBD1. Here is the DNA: TGCGCCAGCAGCCCCACAGGGGCGAACACCATGAACACTGAAGCTTTCTTT. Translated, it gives CASSPTGANTMNTEAFF.